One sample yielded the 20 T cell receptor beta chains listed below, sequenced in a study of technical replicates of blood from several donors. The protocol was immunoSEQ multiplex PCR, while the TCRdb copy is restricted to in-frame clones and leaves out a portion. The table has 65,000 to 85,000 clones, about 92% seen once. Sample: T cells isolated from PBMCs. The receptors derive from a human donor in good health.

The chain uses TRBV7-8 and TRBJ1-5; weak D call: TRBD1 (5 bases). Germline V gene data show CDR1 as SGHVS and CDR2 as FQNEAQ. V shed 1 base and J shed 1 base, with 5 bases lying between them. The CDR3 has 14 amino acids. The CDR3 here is CASSLDRSNQPQHF. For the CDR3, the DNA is TGTGCCAGCAGCTTAGACAGGAGCAATCAGCCCCAGCATTTT.

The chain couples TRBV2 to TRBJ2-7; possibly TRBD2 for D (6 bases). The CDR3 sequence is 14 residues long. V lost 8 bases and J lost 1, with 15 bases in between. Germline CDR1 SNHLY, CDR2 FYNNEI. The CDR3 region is CASSQEAGSYEQYF. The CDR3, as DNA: TGTGCCAGCTCCCAAGAGGCGGGATCCTACGAGCAGTACTTC.

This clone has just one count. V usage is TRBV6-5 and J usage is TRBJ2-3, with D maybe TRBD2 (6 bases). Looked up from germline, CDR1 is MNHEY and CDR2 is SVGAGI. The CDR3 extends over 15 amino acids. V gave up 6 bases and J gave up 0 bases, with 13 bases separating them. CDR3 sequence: CASRKLAASTDTQYF. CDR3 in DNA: TGTGCCAGCAGGAAACTAGCAGCTAGCACAGATACGCAGTATTTT.

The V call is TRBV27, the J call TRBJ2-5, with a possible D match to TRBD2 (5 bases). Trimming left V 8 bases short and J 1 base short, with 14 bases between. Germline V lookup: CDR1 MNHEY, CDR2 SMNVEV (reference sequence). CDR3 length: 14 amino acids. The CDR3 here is CASHSSGAQETQYF. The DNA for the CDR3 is TGTGCCAGCCACTCGAGCGGAGCCCAAGAGACCCAGTACTTC.

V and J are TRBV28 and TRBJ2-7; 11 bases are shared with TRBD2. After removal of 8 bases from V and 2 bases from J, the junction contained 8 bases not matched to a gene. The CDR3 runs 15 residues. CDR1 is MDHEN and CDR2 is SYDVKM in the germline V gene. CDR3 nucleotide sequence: TGTGCCAGCGATGATTCGACTAGCGGGACCTACGAGCAGTACTTC. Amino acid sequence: CASDDSTSGTYEQYF.

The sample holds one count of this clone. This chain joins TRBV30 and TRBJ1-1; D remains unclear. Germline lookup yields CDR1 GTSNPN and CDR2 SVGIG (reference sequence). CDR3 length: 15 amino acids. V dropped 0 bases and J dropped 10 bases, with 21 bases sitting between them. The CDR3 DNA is TGTGCCTGGAGTGTAGCCGCTGGAGTTCAATTGTTAGCTTTCTTT. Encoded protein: CAWSVAAGVQLLAFF. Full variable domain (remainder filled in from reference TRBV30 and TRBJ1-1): SQTIHQWPATLVQPVGSPLSLECTVEGTSNPNLYWYRQAAGRGLQLLFYSVGIGQISSEVPQNLSASRPQDRQFILSSKKLLLSDSGFYLCAWSVAAGVQLLAFFGQGTRLTVV.

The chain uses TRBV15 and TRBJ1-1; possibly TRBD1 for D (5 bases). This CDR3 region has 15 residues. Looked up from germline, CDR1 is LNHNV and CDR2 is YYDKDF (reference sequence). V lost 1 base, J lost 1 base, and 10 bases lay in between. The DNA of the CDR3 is TGTGCCACCAGCAGAGCCGGGACTGCGAACACTGAAGCTTTCTTT. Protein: CATSRAGTANTEAFF.

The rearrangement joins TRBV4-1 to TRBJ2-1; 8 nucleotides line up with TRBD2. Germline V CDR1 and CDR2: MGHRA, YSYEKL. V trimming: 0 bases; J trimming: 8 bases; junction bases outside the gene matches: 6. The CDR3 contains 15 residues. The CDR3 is CASSQDKRELDEQFF. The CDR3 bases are TGCGCCAGCAGCCAAGATAAGCGGGAGTTGGATGAGCAGTTCTTC.

CDR3 sequence reads: CAWSADSSGQPQHF. The CDR3 DNA follows: TGTGCCTGGAGTGCCGACAGTTCAGGGCAGCCCCAGCATTTT. This chain connects TRBV30 to TRBJ1-5, with a weak D call TRBD1 (5 bases). Germline V gene data show CDR1 as GTSNPN and CDR2 as SVGIG (reference sequence). The V gene lost 1 base and the J gene lost 7 bases, with 14 bases spanning the gap. CDR3 size: 14 residues.

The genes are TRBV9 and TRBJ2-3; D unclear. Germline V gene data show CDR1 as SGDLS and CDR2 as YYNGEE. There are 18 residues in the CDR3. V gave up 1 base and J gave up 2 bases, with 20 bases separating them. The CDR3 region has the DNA TGTGCCAGCAGCGTACGGGTGGCGGAAGTAGAAAACACAGATACGCAGTATTTT. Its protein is CASSVRVAEVENTDTQYF.

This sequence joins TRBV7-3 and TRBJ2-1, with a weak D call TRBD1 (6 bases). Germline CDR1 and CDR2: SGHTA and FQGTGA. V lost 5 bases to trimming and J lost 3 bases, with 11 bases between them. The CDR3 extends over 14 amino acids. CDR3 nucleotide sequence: TGTGCCAGCAGCCTCCCAGGGGTCTACAATGAGCAGTTCTTC. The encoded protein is CASSLPGVYNEQFF.

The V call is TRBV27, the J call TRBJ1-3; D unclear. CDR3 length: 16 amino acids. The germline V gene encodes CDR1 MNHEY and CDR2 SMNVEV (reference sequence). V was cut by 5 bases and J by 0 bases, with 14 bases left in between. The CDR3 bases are TGTGCCAGCAGTCCCACCCAGCGGGCCTCTGGAAACACCATATATTTT. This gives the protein CASSPTQRASGNTIYF.

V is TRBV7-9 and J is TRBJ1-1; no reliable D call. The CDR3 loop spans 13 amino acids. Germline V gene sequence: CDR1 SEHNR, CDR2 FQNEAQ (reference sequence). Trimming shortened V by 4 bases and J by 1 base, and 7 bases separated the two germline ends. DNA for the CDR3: TGTGCCAGCAGCTCGGCGGCGAACACTGAAGCTTTCTTT. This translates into CASSSAANTEAFF.

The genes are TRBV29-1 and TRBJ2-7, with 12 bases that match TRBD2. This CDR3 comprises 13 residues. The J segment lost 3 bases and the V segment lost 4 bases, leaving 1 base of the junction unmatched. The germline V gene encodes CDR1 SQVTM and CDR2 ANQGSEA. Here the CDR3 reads CSVVTSGSYEQYF. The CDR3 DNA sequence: TGCAGCGTTGTGACTAGCGGGAGCTACGAGCAGTACTTC.

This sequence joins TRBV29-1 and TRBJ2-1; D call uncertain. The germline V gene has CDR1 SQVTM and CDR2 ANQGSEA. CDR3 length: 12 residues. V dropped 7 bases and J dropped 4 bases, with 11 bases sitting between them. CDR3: CSATPGYNEQFF. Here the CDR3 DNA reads TGCAGCGCTACTCCAGGTTACAATGAGCAGTTCTTC.

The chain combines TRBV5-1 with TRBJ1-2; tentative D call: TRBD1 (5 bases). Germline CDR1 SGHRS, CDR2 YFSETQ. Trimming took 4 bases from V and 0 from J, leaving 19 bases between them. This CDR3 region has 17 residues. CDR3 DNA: TGCGCCAGCAGCCCTACCTGGGACTTCTGGGCTAACTATGGCTACACCTTC. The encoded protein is CASSPTWDFWANYGYTF.

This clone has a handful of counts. In DNA form, the CDR3 reads TGCGCCAGCAGCCAAGTCCCAGGGAGGGCGCAAGAGACCCAGTACTTC. It yields the protein CASSQVPGRAQETQYF. V and J are TRBV4-1 and TRBJ2-5, with TRBD2 identical over 7 bases. The V gene end was trimmed by 1 base and the J gene end by 2 bases; junction bases not matched to a gene: 7. The germline CDR1 and CDR2 sequences are MGHRA and YSYEKL. This CDR3 is built from 16 residues.

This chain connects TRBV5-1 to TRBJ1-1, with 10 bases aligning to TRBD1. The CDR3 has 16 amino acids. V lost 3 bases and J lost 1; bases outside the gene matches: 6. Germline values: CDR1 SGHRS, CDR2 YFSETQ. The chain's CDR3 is CASSSRQGAGNTEAFF. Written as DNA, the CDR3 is TGCGCCAGCAGCTCGAGACAGGGGGCTGGGAACACTGAAGCTTTCTTT.

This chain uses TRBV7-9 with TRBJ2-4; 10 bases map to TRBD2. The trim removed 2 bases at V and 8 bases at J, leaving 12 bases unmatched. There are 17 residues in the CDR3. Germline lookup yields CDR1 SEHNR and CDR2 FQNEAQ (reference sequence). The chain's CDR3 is CASSLSKREGQKYIQYF. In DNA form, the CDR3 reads TGTGCCAGCAGCTTATCGAAGCGGGAGGGCCAGAAATACATTCAGTACTTC.

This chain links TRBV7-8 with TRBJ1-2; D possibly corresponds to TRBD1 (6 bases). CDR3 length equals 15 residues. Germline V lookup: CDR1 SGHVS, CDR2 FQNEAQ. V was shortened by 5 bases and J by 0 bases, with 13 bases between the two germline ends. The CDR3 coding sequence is TGTGCCAGCAGCACAAGGACAGCAGCTAACTATGGCTACACCTTC. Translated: CASSTRTAANYGYTF.